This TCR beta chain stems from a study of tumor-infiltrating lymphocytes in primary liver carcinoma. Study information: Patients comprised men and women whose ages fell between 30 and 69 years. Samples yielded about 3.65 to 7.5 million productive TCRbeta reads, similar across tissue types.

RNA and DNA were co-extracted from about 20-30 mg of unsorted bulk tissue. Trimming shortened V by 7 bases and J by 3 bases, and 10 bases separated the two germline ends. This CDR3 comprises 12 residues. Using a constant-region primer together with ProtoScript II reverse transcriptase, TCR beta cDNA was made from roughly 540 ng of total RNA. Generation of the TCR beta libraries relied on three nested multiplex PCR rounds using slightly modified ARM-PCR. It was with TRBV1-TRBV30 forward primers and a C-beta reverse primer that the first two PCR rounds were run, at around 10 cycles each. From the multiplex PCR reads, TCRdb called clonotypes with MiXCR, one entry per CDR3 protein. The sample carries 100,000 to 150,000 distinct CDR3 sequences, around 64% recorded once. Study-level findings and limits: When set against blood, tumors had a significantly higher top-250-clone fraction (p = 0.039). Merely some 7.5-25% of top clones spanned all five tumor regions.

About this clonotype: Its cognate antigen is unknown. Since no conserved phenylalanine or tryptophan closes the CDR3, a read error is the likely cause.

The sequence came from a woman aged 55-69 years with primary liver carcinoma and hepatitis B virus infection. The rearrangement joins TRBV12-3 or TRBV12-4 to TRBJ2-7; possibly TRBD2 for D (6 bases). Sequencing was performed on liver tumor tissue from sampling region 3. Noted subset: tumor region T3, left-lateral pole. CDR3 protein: CASNPTSYEQYY. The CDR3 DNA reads TGTGCCAGCAACCCGACTAGCTACGAGCAGTACTAC.